These T cell receptor beta chains were read from a single sample in a study of blood T cells in healthy people across ages. TCRdb fed the 5' RACE reads into MiXCR, producing one record per CDR3 protein. Altogether about 400,000 distinct CDR3 sequences are present, roughly half being singletons, with the ten largest covering under 65%. Material for sequencing was blood. The receptors stem from a man aged 55 to 70 in good health. The CDR3 runs from the conserved cysteine through the conserved F or W. The D gene is left open where the match is weak. Size tells how often a clone was seen (once, few, many) or the class of an expanded clone, and some rows leave it out.

j_gene: TRBJ2-3; v_gene: TRBV20-1; abundance: .; d_gene: TRBD1; CDR3aa: CSARAGGSDTQYF; CDR3nt: TGCAGTGCTAGAGCAGGGGGTTCAGATACGCAGTATTTT
j_gene: TRBJ1-2; v_gene: TRBV29-1; abundance: .; d_gene: TRBD1; CDR3aa: CSGEGTGIGGYTF; CDR3nt: TGCAGCGGTGAAGGGACAGGGATCGGTGGCTACACCTTC
j_gene: TRBJ2-1; v_gene: TRBV7-9; abundance: few; d_gene: .; CDR3aa: CASSSGTGSYNEQFF; CDR3nt: TGTGCCAGCAGCTCCGGGACGGGATCCTACAATGAGCAGTTCTTC
j_gene: TRBJ2-5; v_gene: TRBV3-1; abundance: once; d_gene: .; CDR3aa: CASSQFVRGAQETQYF; CDR3nt: TGTGCCAGCAGCCAATTCGTTCGGGGGGCCCAAGAGACCCAGTACTTC
j_gene: TRBJ1-2; v_gene: TRBV7-9; abundance: .; d_gene: TRBD1; CDR3aa: CARSLQGAYGYTF; CDR3nt: TGTGCCCGCAGCTTACAGGGGGCATATGGCTACACCTTC
j_gene: TRBJ1-2; v_gene: TRBV6-1; abundance: .; d_gene: .; CDR3aa: CASRESPNYGYTF; CDR3nt: TGTGCCAGCAGAGAAAGCCCTAACTATGGCTACACCTTC
j_gene: TRBJ2-7; v_gene: TRBV18; abundance: few; d_gene: .; CDR3aa: CASTPQDRSEQYF; CDR3nt: TGTGCCAGCACTCCCCAGGACCGATCCGAGCAGTACTTC
j_gene: TRBJ2-7; v_gene: TRBV20-1; abundance: few; d_gene: .; CDR3aa: CSARSIGGEQYF; CDR3nt: TGCAGTGCTAGGTCTATCGGCGGCGAGCAGTACTTC
j_gene: TRBJ1-2; v_gene: TRBV9; abundance: few; d_gene: .; CDR3aa: CASSRGGSGGYTF; CDR3nt: TGTGCCAGCAGCCGGGGCGGATCGGGTGGCTACACCTTC
j_gene: TRBJ2-7; v_gene: TRBV7-2; abundance: few; d_gene: TRBD1; CDR3aa: CASSFKGDRASYEQYF; CDR3nt: TGTGCCAGCAGCTTCAAAGGGGACAGGGCCTCCTACGAGCAGTACTTC
j_gene: TRBJ2-6; v_gene: TRBV2; abundance: .; d_gene: .; CDR3aa: CAARGTTGANVLTF; CDR3nt: TGTGCCGCCAGGGGTACGACTGGGGCCAACGTCCTGACTTTC
j_gene: TRBJ1-6; v_gene: TRBV3-1; abundance: .; d_gene: .; CDR3aa: CASGLGRGQNSPLHF; CDR3nt: TGTGCCAGCGGCCTGGGCAGGGGCCAAAATTCACCCCTCCACTTT